One sample yielded the 13 T cell receptor beta chains listed below, sequenced in a study of blood T cell repertoires in COVID-19. The method was immunoSEQ multiplex PCR; TCRdb's version includes in-frame clones alone and lacks a portion of them. The sample includes some 180,000 clones, around 85% of them seen just once. Sequenced: peripheral blood. These receptors all come from a woman aged 55-69 years with acute or convalescent COVID-19.

The chain couples TRBV5-5 to TRBJ2-1, with TRBD2 matching 16 bases. This CDR3 region has 17 residues. With V trimmed by 0 bases and J by 7 bases, 4 bases remained unmatched. Germline V gene sequence: CDR1 SGHKS, CDR2 YYEKEE (reference sequence). CDR3 residues: CASSLGGLAGGRNEQFF. CDR3 DNA: TGTGCCAGCAGCTTGGGGGGACTAGCGGGAGGGCGGAATGAGCAGTTCTTC.

This clone came up a few times. The chain employs TRBV11-2 and TRBJ2-7; TRBD2 is a possible D gene (6 bases). CDR3 length: 14 amino acids. Trimming removed 6 bases from V and 7 bases from J, with 19 bases in between. Per germline, CDR1 SGHAT and CDR2 FQNNGV. CDR3 residues: CASSSFRGRGEQYF. The DNA for the CDR3 is TGTGCCAGCAGTTCCTTTCGGGGTCGGGGGGAGCAGTACTTC.

The chain employs TRBV9 and TRBJ2-1, with a weak D call TRBD2 (6 bases). V was pared by 4 bases and J by 8 bases, with 19 bases between. CDR1 and CDR2 from the germline V gene are SGDLS and YYNGEE. The CDR3 is 15 residues long. CDR3 in DNA: TGTGCCAGCAGCCCCCTGGGGGGTAGTGAGGATGAGCAGTTCTTC. Amino acid sequence: CASSPLGGSEDEQFF. The variable domain in full, completed from reference TRBV9 and TRBJ2-1, reads DSGVTQTPKHLITATGQRVTLRCSPRSGDLSVYWYQQSLDQGLQFLIQYYNGEERAKGNILERFSAQQFPDLHSELNLSSLELGDSALYFCASSPLGGSEDEQFFGPGTRLTVL.

The rearrangement uses TRBV7-8 and TRBJ1-6, with D possibly matching TRBD1 (5 bases). The germline CDR1 and CDR2 sequences are SGHVS and FQNEAQ. This CDR3 is built from 17 residues. Trimming pared 5 bases from V and 10 bases from J, leaving 24 bases between. CDR3 residues: CASSQFGGVQLDSPLHF. In DNA, the CDR3 is TGTGCCAGCAGCCAATTCGGGGGTGTACAGTTGGACTCACCCCTCCACTTT.

V usage is TRBV28 and J usage is TRBJ2-2; weak D call: TRBD2 (5 bases). V gave up 10 bases and J gave up 6 bases, with 9 bases separating them. Germline assignment: CDR1 MDHEN and CDR2 SYDVKM. This CDR3 contains 11 residues. As DNA, the CDR3 is TGTGCCACTGCGGGCTCCGGGGAGCTGTTTTTT. Amino acid sequence: CATAGSGELFF.

The chain joins TRBV6-5 to TRBJ1-5; D is unclear. CDR3 length: 12 residues. CDR1 and CDR2 from the germline V gene are MNHEY and SVGAGI. Trimming left V 8 bases short and J 6 bases short, with 11 bases between. The CDR3 loop is CASAIKPQPQHF. CDR3 in DNA: TGTGCCAGCGCGATTAAACCTCAGCCCCAGCATTTT.

The V gene is TRBV6-5, the J gene TRBJ2-3, with 7 nucleotides matching TRBD1. Germline V CDR1 and CDR2: MNHEY, SVGAGI. V shed 7 bases, J shed 4 bases, and the junction held 11 bases outside the gene matches. The CDR3 is made up of 15 amino acids. CDR3 residues: CASTSRGQPSDTQYF. The CDR3 nucleotides read TGTGCCAGCACCTCGAGGGGGCAGCCGTCAGATACGCAGTATTTT.

The gene calls are TRBV10-3 and TRBJ2-7; TRBD2 aligns across 10 bases. The CDR3 extends over 15 amino acids. Germline V gives CDR1 ENHRY, CDR2 SYGVKD. Unmatched junction bases numbered 8, after V lost 4 bases and J lost 5 bases. CDR3 residues: CAISGRTSGRDEQYF. The DNA for the CDR3 is TGTGCCATCAGTGGGCGGACTAGCGGTCGGGACGAGCAGTACTTC.

The V and J genes are TRBV9 and TRBJ1-6; possible D gene TRBD1, 5 bases. The germline V and J ends were trimmed by 3 bases and 6 bases, with 13 bases remaining between them. This CDR3 spans 15 amino acids. CDR1 SGDLS and CDR2 YYNGEE come from the germline V gene. In DNA form, the CDR3 reads TGTGCCAGCAGCGCAGCCCCGGGGGGTAATTCACCCCTCCACTTT. This translates into CASSAAPGGNSPLHF.

This clone was detected once. The J gene is TRBJ1-1, the V gene TRBV6-5; 9 nucleotides agree with TRBD1. The germline V gene has CDR1 MNHEY and CDR2 SVGAGI. The CDR3 consists of 16 residues. V shed 2 bases, J shed 10 bases, and the junction held 14 bases outside the gene matches. The CDR3 here is CASSYRQGQGNNRAFF. CDR3 sequence (DNA): TGTGCCAGCAGTTACCGACAGGGACAGGGCAACAATAGAGCTTTCTTT.

V usage is TRBV4-1 and J usage is TRBJ2-2; TRBD2 agrees at 7 bases. The germline gives CDR1 MGHRA, CDR2 YSYEKL. This CDR3 region has 15 residues. Trimming took 1 base from V and 6 from J; bases not matched to a gene: 5. CDR3 region: CASSQGQTSSGELFF. The CDR3 DNA reads TGCGCCAGCAGCCAAGGTCAGACTAGCTCCGGGGAGCTGTTTTTT.

The rearrangement joins TRBV7-9 to TRBJ1-2; 8 nucleotides match TRBD1. CDR1 is SEHNR and CDR2 is FQNEAQ in the germline V gene (reference sequence). With V trimmed by 5 bases and J by 5 bases, 4 bases remained unmatched. The CDR3 is made up of 13 amino acids. The CDR3 region has the DNA TGTGCCAGCAGCGTGGACAGGGATTATGGCTACACCTTC. Its protein product is CASSVDRDYGYTF.

V gene TRBV27 combines with J gene TRBJ1-6; D remains unclear. V was trimmed by 3 bases and J by 7 bases, leaving 4 bases between them. Germline values: CDR1 MNHEY, CDR2 SMNVEV (reference sequence). The CDR3 has 12 amino acids. The CDR3, as DNA: TGTGCCAGCAGTTTCGCGAATTCACCCCTCCACTTT. Its protein product is CASSFANSPLHF.